This T cell receptor (beta chain) was sequenced during a study of T cells in localized non-small cell lung cancer. Study-wide findings and caveats: It was uninvolved adjacent lung that showed the highest T cell clonality, exceeding tumor.

Assay: immunoSEQ multiplex PCR; the TCRdb copy retains only in-frame clones and omits some. This table has tens of thousands of clones, around nine tenths appearing once. A remark on this clone: The target antigen is unknown.

The CDR3 totals 16 residues. CDR1 is MGHRA and CDR2 is YSYEKL in the germline V gene. V was clipped by 1 base and J by 0 bases, with 10 bases between them. The gene calls are TRBV4-1 and TRBJ2-1; D may be TRBD2 (5 bases). The source was peripheral blood, collected before any cancer treatment. The sequence derives from a woman between 35 and 75 years old with stage I lung adenocarcinoma. The CDR3 nucleotides are TGCGCCAGCAGCCAAGGCCGGGGTGTCTCCTACAATGAGCAGTTCTTC. The encoded protein is CASSQGRGVSYNEQFF.